This entry features one TCR beta chain sequence. This sample stems from a study of T cell changes during pregnancy in multiple sclerosis. The CDR3 consists of 15 residues. In germline, CDR1 is PRHDT, CDR2 FYEKMQ (reference sequence). V shed 1 base and J 4 bases; nucleotides not matched to a gene: 3. Only in-frame clones appear in the TCRdb table, and some are missing; sequencing was by immunoSEQ multiplex PCR. The sample yields about 97,000 clones, approximately 90% seen once. Sequencing used peripheral blood, obtained in the second trimester of pregnancy. The clonotype was recovered from a female donor in good health, enrolled as a control in a pregnancy study. V is TRBV13 and J is TRBJ2-1; TRBD2 matches 8 bases. The chain's CDR3 is CASSLAIAGYNEQFF. The CDR3 nucleotides are TGTGCCAGCAGCTTAGCGATAGCGGGATACAATGAGCAGTTCTTC.